This T cell receptor beta chain was captured in a study of blood T cells in healthy people across ages. Regarding the study as a whole: TCR beta diversity, measured per million T cells, fell in a roughly linear way with age.

It was with a sample-barcoded 5' primer and a J-beta primer mix that a second PCR of roughly 6 to 11 cycles was run. TCRdb used MiXCR to reprocess the 5' RACE reads, holding one entry per CDR3 protein. The data contain 800,000 to 950,000 distinct CDR3 sequences, almost 30% of them singletons. Germline values: CDR1 SGHNT, CDR2 YENEEA. The CDR3 covers 14 residues. V shed 5 bases and J 4 bases; nucleotides not matched to a gene: 4. This clonotype showed up just a few times. Its antigen remains unknown. Another study also made use of these data, one on T cells of mothers and their children.

This TCR was sampled from a woman aged 40 to 50 in good health. J is TRBJ2-2 and V is TRBV11-3; 7 bases align to TRBD2. Specimen: blood. CDR3 DNA sequence: TGTGCCAGCAGCGGGGGACTACCCACCGGGGAGCTGTTTTTT. It encodes CASSGGLPTGELFF.